The 32 T cell receptor beta chains below come from one sample, sequenced in a study of blood T cell repertoires in COVID-19. The method was immunoSEQ multiplex PCR; TCRdb's version includes in-frame clones alone and lacks a portion of them. Of hundreds of thousands of clones listed, about 88% are singletons. Sequencing used PBMCs or T cells enriched from blood (not recorded which). The receptors come from a woman aged 55-75 years in a cohort exposed to, infected with or recovered from COVID-19 (not recorded which).

The chain couples TRBV4-1 to TRBJ1-2; no firm D call. V gave up 1 base and J gave up 6 bases, with 9 bases separating them. The CDR3 sequence is 13 residues long. CDR1 and CDR2 (germline): MGHRA, YSYEKL. In DNA, the CDR3 is TGCGCCAGCAGCCAAGGGAGCGGGGATGGCTACACCTTC. This codes for CASSQGSGDGYTF.

This chain connects TRBV7-9 to TRBJ1-1; the match to TRBD1 covers 7 bases. Unmatched junction bases numbered 9, after V lost 0 bases and J lost 11 bases. The CDR3 spans 14 residues. Germline V gives CDR1 SEHNR, CDR2 FQNEAQ (reference sequence). CDR3 loop: CASSLAHQGEYAFF. DNA for the CDR3: TGTGCCAGCAGCTTAGCGCACCAGGGGGAATACGCTTTCTTT. The whole variable domain, filled in from reference TRBV7-9 and TRBJ1-1, reads DTGVSQNPRHKITKRGQNVTFRCDPISEHNRLYWYRQTLGQGPEFLTYFQNEAQLEKSRLLSDRFSAERPKGSFSTLEIQRTEQGDSAMYLCASSLAHQGEYAFFGQGTRLTVV.

This clone was recorded once. The chain employs TRBV19 and TRBJ2-1; TRBD2 matches at 13 bases. In germline, CDR1 is LNHDA, CDR2 SQIVND (reference sequence). The ends lost 5 bases at V and 0 bases at J; junction bases unmatched: 19. The CDR3 totals 22 residues. The CDR3 nucleotides read TGTGCCAGTAGTTACAGCCCTCGACTAGCGGGAGGTAAAATCAGCTCCTACAATGAGCAGTTCTTC. This translates into CASSYSPRLAGGKISSYNEQFF.

J is TRBJ1-2 and V is TRBV10-3; no reliable D call. The CDR3 is 14 residues long. With 8 bases removed from V and 3 bases from J, the gap between germline ends came to 16 bases. Germline V gene lookup returns CDR1 ENHRY and CDR2 SYGVKD. CDR3 nucleotides: TGTGCCATCGGTGGCGGAGTTCGGGACTATGGCTACACCTTC. It codes for CAIGGGVRDYGYTF.

This chain connects TRBV6-5 to TRBJ1-1, with a possible D match to TRBD1 (5 bases). The CDR3 consists of 11 residues. V was cut by 8 bases and J by 8 bases, with 12 bases left in between. Germline-derived CDR1 and CDR2 are MNHEY and SVGAGI. The CDR3 here is CASGLHREAFF. CDR3 nucleotide sequence: TGTGCCAGCGGGCTTCACAGGGAAGCTTTCTTT.

J is TRBJ1-1 and V is TRBV6-4; D gene ambiguous. Germline V gives CDR1 MRHNA, CDR2 SNTAGT. The V and J ends lost 5 bases and 1 base respectively, with 11 bases between them. The CDR3 runs to 14 residues. The CDR3 DNA reads as TGTGCCAGCAGTTCTCTCCCGGGGAACACTGAAGCTTTCTTT. Amino acid sequence: CASSSLPGNTEAFF.

The chain employs TRBV3-1 (or the pseudogene TRBV3-2) and TRBJ1-1; possible D gene TRBD1, 5 bases. The V end lost 1 base, the J end lost 5 bases, and 14 bases lay between the germline ends. Germline loops: CDR1 LGHDT, CDR2 YNNKEL (reference sequence). CDR3 size: 15 residues. The CDR3 reads CASSQGDSRGTEAFF. CDR3 DNA: TGTGCCAGCAGCCAAGGAGACAGCAGAGGAACTGAAGCTTTCTTT.

This clone was observed a few times. The chain couples TRBV11-2 to TRBJ1-3; D call uncertain. This CDR3 is 15 amino acids long. Trimming cost V 0 bases and J 3 bases, with 9 bases left between them. Germline assignment: CDR1 SGHAT and CDR2 FQNNGV. This CDR3 is CASSLDLERGNTIYF. The CDR3 nucleotides are TGTGCCAGCAGCTTAGATCTGGAGCGTGGAAACACCATATATTTT.

This chain joins TRBV4-1 and TRBJ2-1; 8 bases align to TRBD2. Germline assignment: CDR1 MGHRA and CDR2 YSYEKL. V lost 1 base and J lost 5; bases outside the gene matches: 7. This CDR3 has 16 amino acids. The CDR3 DNA reads as TGCGCCAGCAGCCAAGGTTTTAGCGGGGACGACAATGAGCAGTTCTTC. Translated, it gives CASSQGFSGDDNEQFF.

V and J are TRBV27 and TRBJ2-7; 10 bases line up with TRBD1. The V gene end was trimmed by 3 bases and the J gene end by 0 bases; junction bases not matched to a gene: 5. CDR1 MNHEY and CDR2 SMNVEV come from the germline V gene (reference sequence). The CDR3 covers 16 residues. The CDR3 coding sequence is TGTGCCAGCAGTTTGCGGGGACAGGGGTCCTCCTACGAGCAGTACTTC. Protein product: CASSLRGQGSSYEQYF.

The rearrangement uses TRBV19 and TRBJ1-5; possibly TRBD1 for D (5 bases). This CDR3 has 13 residues. The germline gives CDR1 LNHDA, CDR2 SQIVND (reference sequence). Between the trimmed V and J ends, which lost 5 bases and 6 bases, there was a span of 11 bases. As DNA, the CDR3 is TGTGCCAGTAGTGTACAGGTTGCTCAGCCCCAGCATTTT. Amino acids: CASSVQVAQPQHF.

This chain uses TRBV6-2 or TRBV6-3 with TRBJ2-7; the match to TRBD2 covers 8 bases. CDR1 is MNHEY, CDR2 SVGEGT, per germline. Trimming at V came to 5 bases and at J to 2 bases, leaving 8 bases not matched to a gene. There are 15 residues in the CDR3. CDR3 coding DNA: TGTGCCAGCAGTCAACTAGCGGTACCTACCTACGAGCAGTACTTC. Protein: CASSQLAVPTYEQYF.

This clone has ten or more counts. This chain joins TRBV18 and TRBJ2-3, with D unclear. Germline CDR1 and CDR2: KGHSH and LQKENI. This CDR3 is built from 14 residues. V dropped 4 bases and J dropped 5 bases, with 13 bases sitting between them. CDR3 in amino acids: CASSRSPIGDTQYF. For the CDR3, the DNA is TGTGCCAGCTCACGTTCTCCAATCGGAGATACGCAGTATTTT.

This rearrangement joins TRBV10-2 to TRBJ2-7, with a tentative D call TRBD2 (6 bases). Germline CDR1 reads WSHSY; CDR2 reads SAAADI. The V and J ends lost 2 bases and 0 bases respectively, with 11 bases between them. The CDR3 totals 15 residues. The CDR3 nucleotides read TGCGCCAGCAGTGAGGGAGGGCGGGACTCCTACGAGCAGTACTTC. This codes for CASSEGGRDSYEQYF.

The V and J genes are TRBV2 and TRBJ1-4; D is perhaps TRBD1 (5 bases). V dropped 4 bases and J dropped 4 bases, with 16 bases sitting between them. CDR1 is SNHLY and CDR2 is FYNNEI in the germline V gene. This CDR3 is built from 16 residues. The chain's CDR3 is CASSGSRVGGNEKLFF. The CDR3 DNA reads TGTGCCAGCAGTGGATCCAGGGTGGGAGGTAATGAAAAACTGTTTTTT. The whole variable domain, remainder taken from reference TRBV2 and TRBJ1-4, is EPEVTQTPSHQVTQMGQEVILRCVPISNHLYFYWYRQILGQKVEFLVSFYNNEISEKSEIFDDQFSVERPDGSNFTLKIRSTKLEDSAMYFCASSGSRVGGNEKLFFGSGTQLSVL.

The chain combines TRBV7-6 with TRBJ2-7; weak D call: TRBD2 (6 bases). This CDR3 comprises 16 residues. V was pared by 5 bases and J by 0 bases, with 17 bases between. Germline lookup yields CDR1 SGHVS and CDR2 FNYEAQ. CDR3: CASSPTMGLTSYEQYF. CDR3 sequence (DNA): TGTGCCAGCAGCCCCACCATGGGACTTACCTCCTACGAGCAGTACTTC.

This sequence joins TRBV30 and TRBJ2-1, with 14 positions matching TRBD2. Germline V lookup: CDR1 GTSNPN, CDR2 SVGIG (reference sequence). The CDR3 runs 17 residues. V was clipped by 1 base and J by 0 bases; unmatched bases: 2. CDR3 loop: CAWSGLAGGGSYNEQFF. The DNA for the CDR3 is TGTGCCTGGAGTGGACTAGCGGGAGGGGGCTCCTACAATGAGCAGTTCTTC.

The chain joins TRBV6-2 or TRBV6-3 to TRBJ2-7, with 10 bases aligning to TRBD2. The CDR3 has 15 residues. In germline, CDR1 is MNHEY, CDR2 SVGEGT. After removal of 8 bases from V and 2 bases from J, the junction contained 9 bases not matched to a gene. This CDR3 reads CASCRRTSGAYEQYF. In nucleotides, the CDR3 is TGTGCCAGCTGCCGGCGGACTAGCGGAGCCTACGAGCAGTACTTC.

The rearrangement joins TRBV21-1 to TRBJ2-2; the table assigns TRBD1, which was not confirmed against the DNA. TRBV21-1 is listed as a pseudogene. The CDR3 spans 20 residues. The CDR3 reads CASSAPTGGASGRAGGELFF. CDR3 DNA: TGTGCCAGCAGCGCGCCGACAGGGGGCGCGAGCGGGAGAGCCGGCGGGGAGCTGTTTTTT.

The genes are TRBV7-6 and TRBJ1-4; D is perhaps TRBD1 (6 bases). Germline assignment: CDR1 SGHVS and CDR2 FNYEAQ. Trimming took 3 bases from V and 13 from J, leaving 18 bases between them. This CDR3 spans 14 amino acids. CDR3 bases: TGTGCCAGCAGCTTGACAGGAACCGGAGCTGGACTGTTTTTT. Translation gives CASSLTGTGAGLFF.

The V and J genes are TRBV14 and TRBJ2-3; 9 bases line up with TRBD1. Germline CDR1 and CDR2: SGHDN and FVKESK. The CDR3 totals 16 residues. The V gene end was trimmed by 4 bases and the J gene end by 3 bases; junction bases not matched to a gene: 8. DNA of the CDR3: TGTGCCAGCAGCCTTAACAGGGGGCGCGGGACAGATACGCAGTATTTT. Translation: CASSLNRGRGTDTQYF.

This chain connects TRBV7-2 to TRBJ2-3, with 11 bases matching TRBD2. Germline CDR1 reads SGHTA; CDR2 reads FQGNSA. This CDR3 region has 15 residues. Trimming cost V 4 bases and J 2 bases; bases outside gene matches: 2. This chain's CDR3 is CASSSSGRITDTQYF. CDR3 coding DNA: TGTGCCAGCAGCTCTAGCGGGAGGATCACAGATACGCAGTATTTT.

The J gene is TRBJ1-1, the V gene TRBV27, with TRBD1 identical over 9 bases. With 9 bases clipped from V and 5 bases from J, the junction kept 13 bases outside the gene matches. Per germline, CDR1 MNHEY and CDR2 SMNVEV (reference sequence). The CDR3 loop spans 15 amino acids. This CDR3 reads CASNPQGQGGTEAFF. The CDR3 DNA reads as TGTGCCAGTAATCCCCAGGGACAGGGCGGAACTGAAGCTTTCTTT.

The chain combines TRBV19 with TRBJ2-5, with 9 bases that match TRBD2. In germline, CDR1 is LNHDA, CDR2 SQIVND (reference sequence). This CDR3 spans 14 amino acids. The V gene end was trimmed by 3 bases and the J gene end by 4 bases; junction bases not matched to a gene: 3. In DNA, the CDR3 is TGTGCCAGTAGTATGTCTAGCGGGACAGAGACCCAGTACTTC. Translated, it gives CASSMSSGTETQYF.

The CDR3 coding sequence is TGTGCCAGCAGTCCCCGACTAGCGGGACAATACGAGCAGTACTTC. Translating it yields CASSPRLAGQYEQYF. The chain couples TRBV28 to TRBJ2-7, with 11 bases lining up with TRBD2. The CDR3 loop spans 15 amino acids. Germline V gene lookup returns CDR1 MDHEN and CDR2 SYDVKM. V shed 5 bases, J shed 4 bases, and the junction held 7 bases outside the gene matches.

The rearrangement uses TRBV5-1 and TRBJ1-6; no reliable D call. This CDR3 is 14 amino acids long. Germline V CDR1 and CDR2: SGHRS, YFSETQ. The V end lost 1 base, the J end lost 7 bases, and 9 bases lay between the germline ends. The CDR3: CASSLSGGNSPLHF. CDR3 in DNA: TGCGCCAGCAGCTTGTCTGGCGGCAATTCACCCCTCCACTTT.

The chain carries TRBV4-1 and TRBJ2-5; 14 bases are a match to TRBD2. Trimming at V came to 1 base and at J to 4 bases, leaving 14 bases not matched to a gene. Germline V gene sequence: CDR1 MGHRA, CDR2 YSYEKL. The CDR3 runs to 20 residues. In nucleotides, the CDR3 is TGCGCCAGCAGCCAAGTCTTGACTAGCGGGAGGGCCGGGGGATTAGAGACCCAGTACTTC. This sequence encodes CASSQVLTSGRAGGLETQYF.

V gene TRBV9 combines with J gene TRBJ2-3, with 7 bases aligning to TRBD2. CDR1 is SGDLS and CDR2 is YYNGEE in the germline V gene. CDR3 length equals 15 residues. V trimming: 3 bases; J trimming: 5 bases; junction bases outside the gene matches: 9. The chain's CDR3 is CASSALSGGRDTQYF. As DNA, the CDR3 is TGTGCCAGCAGCGCCTTGTCGGGCGGGAGAGATACGCAGTATTTT.

V usage is TRBV6-2 or TRBV6-3 and J usage is TRBJ2-4; 10 nucleotides line up with TRBD1. Trimming at V came to 2 bases and at J to 6 bases, leaving 4 bases not matched to a gene. The CDR3 has 15 amino acids. Germline CDR1 reads MNHEY; CDR2 reads SVGEGT. Here the CDR3 reads CASSYGQGGVNIQYF. The DNA of the CDR3 is TGTGCCAGCAGTTACGGACAGGGGGGGGTAAACATTCAGTACTTC.

This clone appeared a few times. This chain connects TRBV18 to TRBJ2-7; TRBD1 aligns across 9 bases. The CDR3 is made up of 13 amino acids. Germline V CDR1 and CDR2: KGHSH, LQKENI. V shed 5 bases, J shed 3 bases, and the junction held 2 bases outside the gene matches. The CDR3 sequence is CASSGGQGYEQYF. CDR3 DNA sequence: TGTGCCAGCTCAGGGGGACAGGGCTACGAGCAGTACTTC. Variable domain in full (rest from reference TRBV18 and TRBJ2-7): NAGVMQNPRHLVRRRGQEARLRCSPMKGHSHVYWYRQLPEEGLKFMVYLQKENIIDESGMPKERFSAEFPKEGPSILRIQQVVRGDSAAYFCASSGGQGYEQYFGPGTRLTVT.

This clone was found a few times. The chain uses TRBV3-1 (or the pseudogene TRBV3-2) and TRBJ2-3; 10 nucleotides line up with TRBD2. The CDR3 contains 18 residues. After removal of 3 bases from V and 3 bases from J, the junction contained 12 bases not matched to a gene. Germline values: CDR1 LGHDT, CDR2 YNNKEL (reference sequence). CDR3 sequence: CASSQSPKTSGFTDTQYF. The CDR3 nucleotides read TGTGCCAGCAGCCAGTCTCCTAAGACTAGCGGGTTTACAGATACGCAGTATTTT.

This sequence joins TRBV7-2 and TRBJ1-5, with D possibly matching TRBD1 (5 bases). The CDR3 loop spans 14 amino acids. The V and J ends lost 1 base and 2 bases respectively, with 6 bases between them. From germline, CDR1 is SGHTA and CDR2 FQGNSA. CDR3 sequence (DNA): TGTGCCAGCAGCTTAGTACAGGGCAATCAGCCCCAGCATTTT. Protein sequence: CASSLVQGNQPQHF.